These 27 T cell receptor beta chains share one sample of origin, sequenced in a study of OX40 agonist ivuxolimab in advanced cancers. Method: immunoSEQ multiplex PCR; TCRdb's copy keeps in-frame clones and lacks some. The sample carries some 100,000 clones, about nine tenths recorded once. The source was CD4+ or CD8+ T cells sorted from blood, collected in a trial of the OX40 agonist ivuxolimab. All receptors come from an adult with an advanced solid tumor such as melanoma, head and neck, liver or kidney cancer.

This clone was detected only once. The chain uses TRBV5-4 and TRBJ2-7; 14 bases fit TRBD2. CDR3 size: 15 residues. J gave up 7 bases and V 4 bases, and 7 bases lay outside the gene matches. Germline CDR1 is SGHNT and CDR2 is YYREEE (reference sequence). In DNA form, the CDR3 reads TGTGCCAGCAGCAAGGGACTAGCGGGAGTCTCTGAGCAGTACTTC. It encodes CASSKGLAGVSEQYF. The whole variable domain, filled in from reference TRBV5-4 and TRBJ2-7, reads ETGVTQSPTHLIKTRGQQVTLRCSSQSGHNTVSWYQQALGQGPQFIFQYYREEENGRGNFPPRFSGLQFPNYSSELNVNALELDDSALYLCASSKGLAGVSEQYFGPGTRLTVT.

The J gene is TRBJ2-7, the V gene TRBV4-2; D is unresolved. Germline CDR1 reads LGHNA; CDR2 reads YNFKEQ. The ends were cut back, 0 bases at V and 4 bases at J, with 16 bases in the middle. The CDR3 is 16 residues long. Written as DNA, the CDR3 is TGTGCCAGCAGCCAAGATCTAGTAAGCCCCCCATACGAGCAGTACTTC. The encoded protein is CASSQDLVSPPYEQYF.

The chain employs TRBV6-6 and TRBJ2-7, with D perhaps TRBD1 or TRBD2 (6 bases each). The CDR3 contains 12 residues. The V gene's germline CDR1 is MNHNY and CDR2 SVGAGI (reference sequence). V was shortened by 7 bases and J by 1 base, with 8 bases between the two germline ends. The CDR3 DNA sequence: TGTGCCAGCAAAGGGGGGTCCTACGAGCAGTACTTC. Amino acid sequence: CASKGGSYEQYF.

The CDR3 bases are TGTGCCAGCAGCTTATACCCACAGGGGGCATCCGGGGAGCTGTTTTTT. Amino acid sequence: CASSLYPQGASGELFF. The J gene is TRBJ2-2, the V gene TRBV11-1, with TRBD1 identical over 9 bases. The CDR3 totals 16 residues. The ends lost 2 bases at V and 6 bases at J; junction bases unmatched: 7. The germline V gene has CDR1 SGHAT and CDR2 FQDESV (reference sequence). Looking up the rest from reference TRBV11-1 and TRBJ2-2 gives the full variable domain: EAEVAQSPRYKITEKSQAVAFWCDPISGHATLYWYRQILGQGPELLVQFQDESVVDDSQLPKDRFSAERLKGVDSTLKIQPAELGDSAMYLCASSLYPQGASGELFFGEGSRLTVL.

This rearrangement joins TRBV28 to TRBJ1-2; weak D call: TRBD1 (6 bases). Trimming left V 3 bases short and J 5 bases short, with 13 bases between. This CDR3 comprises 14 residues. Germline CDR1 is MDHEN and CDR2 is SYDVKM. CDR3 sequence (DNA): TGTGCCAGCAGTTTGGGGGGGGGCCCGTATGGCTACACCTTC. Translated: CASSLGGGPYGYTF.

V gene TRBV29-1 combines with J gene TRBJ2-7; D assignment may be TRBD1 or TRBD2 (5 bases each). Trimming stripped 5 bases from V and 7 bases from J, with 12 bases between. From germline, CDR1 is SQVTM and CDR2 ANQGSEA. The CDR3 contains 11 residues. The CDR3 here is CSVIRGVEQYF. CDR3 in DNA: TGCAGCGTTATACGAGGGGTAGAGCAGTACTTC.

The V gene is TRBV29-1, the J gene TRBJ2-2; 8 bases are shared with TRBD2. With 3 bases clipped from V and 6 bases from J, the junction kept 6 bases outside the gene matches. The CDR3 is made up of 14 amino acids. Per germline, CDR1 SQVTM and CDR2 ANQGSEA. CDR3 DNA sequence: TGCAGCGTTGATGTAGCGGGAATCGCCGGGGAGCTGTTTTTT. Amino acid sequence: CSVDVAGIAGELFF.

This clone was picked up one time. J is TRBJ2-5 and V is TRBV7-8, with unresolved D. V lost 5 bases, J lost 5 bases, and 18 bases lay in between. The CDR3 covers 15 residues. Per the germline V gene, CDR1 is SGHVS and CDR2 is FQNEAQ. CDR3 sequence: CASSGAQGRWETQYF. The CDR3 coding sequence is TGTGCCAGCAGCGGAGCCCAAGGGCGTTGGGAGACCCAGTACTTC.

The count of this clone is one. The chain combines TRBV2 with TRBJ2-4; 9 bases are a match to TRBD1. This CDR3 is built from 15 residues. Germline CDR1 is SNHLY and CDR2 is FYNNEI. V shed 3 bases and J 7 bases; nucleotides not matched to a gene: 7. The CDR3 loop reads CASSERDRAINIQYF. The CDR3 DNA is TGTGCCAGCAGTGAGCGGGACAGGGCCATTAACATTCAGTACTTC.

Of note for this clone: This is likely a read error, given that the CDR3 carries no conserved phenylalanine or tryptophan at its end. The limits of the CDR3 on the DNA are not certain, so only TCRdb's listed CDR3 is given. The gene calls are TRBV6-6 and TRBJ1-2; TRBD1 is the table's D call, not checked against the DNA. The CDR3 adds up to 12 amino acids, both ends counted. The germline gives CDR1 MNHNY, CDR2 SVGAGI (reference sequence). CDR3 amino acids: CASSYSDLGAKL.

The V gene is TRBV6-5, the J gene TRBJ2-7, with D possibly being TRBD2 (6 bases). CDR3 length: 15 residues. V was pared by 2 bases and J by 0 bases, with 11 bases between. Germline values: CDR1 MNHEY, CDR2 SVGAGI. The CDR3, as DNA: TGTGCCAGCAGTTACCTGGGGGGACCCTCCTACGAGCAGTACTTC. This encodes CASSYLGGPSYEQYF.

The V and J genes are TRBV10-3 and TRBJ1-5, with 8 bases matching TRBD1. J lost 4 bases, V lost 3 bases, and 5 bases had no gene match. CDR1 is ENHRY, CDR2 SYGVKD, per germline. CDR3 length: 15 amino acids. The CDR3, as DNA: TGTGCCATCAGTGACGCACAGGGGGATAATCAGCCCCAGCATTTT. Translating gives CAISDAQGDNQPQHF.

The chain couples TRBV27 to TRBJ2-1; D gene uncertain. Germline CDR1 MNHEY, CDR2 SMNVEV (reference sequence). Trimming left V 1 base short and J 0 bases short, with 10 bases between. CDR3 length: 16 residues. The CDR3 loop reads CASSLFTKNSYNEQFF. The CDR3 nucleotides are TGTGCCAGCAGTTTATTTACAAAGAACTCCTACAATGAGCAGTTCTTC.

The V call is TRBV5-1, the J call TRBJ2-1; 7 nucleotides line up with TRBD1. With 5 bases clipped from V and 4 bases from J, the junction kept 3 bases outside the gene matches. The CDR3 contains 13 residues. CDR1 is SGHRS, CDR2 YFSETQ, per germline. CDR3 in amino acids: CASSLTGYNEQFF. Here the CDR3 DNA reads TGCGCCAGCAGTTTGACAGGGTACAATGAGCAGTTCTTC. The full variable domain, in which reference TRBV5-1 and TRBJ2-1 provide the parts outside the CDR3, is KAGVTQTPRYLIKTRGQQVTLSCSPISGHRSVSWYQQTPGQGLQFLFEYFSETQRNKGNFPGRFSGRQFSNSRSEMNVSTLELGDSALYLCASSLTGYNEQFFGPGTRLTVL.

The J gene is TRBJ1-1, the V gene TRBV5-5; D is possibly TRBD1 (5 bases). V was shortened by 1 base and J by 1 base, with 8 bases between the two germline ends. From germline, CDR1 is SGHKS and CDR2 YYEKEE (reference sequence). The CDR3 contains 14 residues. The CDR3 here is CASSLLGANTEAFF. DNA of the CDR3: TGTGCCAGCAGCTTGCTAGGGGCGAACACTGAAGCTTTCTTT. The complete variable domain, with remaining parts taken from reference TRBV5-5 and TRBJ1-1, reads DAGVTQSPTHLIKTRGQQVTLRCSPISGHKSVSWYQQVLGQGPQFIFQYYEKEERGRGNFPDRFSARQFPNYSSELNVNALLLGDSALYLCASSLLGANTEAFFGQGTRLTVV.

The chain couples TRBV6-5 to TRBJ2-3; D is undetermined. CDR1 is MNHEY and CDR2 is SVGAGI in the germline V gene. V was trimmed by 2 bases and J by 1 base, leaving 4 bases between them. This CDR3 is 13 amino acids long. The CDR3 protein is CASSYPGTDTQYF. The CDR3 DNA sequence: TGTGCCAGCAGTTACCCAGGCACAGATACGCAGTATTTT.

The V and J genes are TRBV5-4 and TRBJ2-7, with TRBD1 matching 8 bases. Germline loops: CDR1 SGHNT, CDR2 YYREEE (reference sequence). The CDR3 length is 14 residues. Trimming removed 5 bases from V and 4 bases from J; junction bases left unmatched: 8. CDR3 in amino acids: CASSPDRASYEQYF. As DNA, the CDR3 is TGTGCCAGCAGTCCGGACAGGGCGTCGTACGAGCAGTACTTC.

This chain uses TRBV7-3 with TRBJ1-5; no firm D call. Trimming cost V 2 bases and J 0 bases, with 11 bases left between them. This CDR3 region has 16 residues. The germline V gene encodes CDR1 SGHTA and CDR2 FQGTGA. CDR3 DNA: TGTGCCAGCAGCTTATGGGAAGCCTATAGCAATCAGCCCCAGCATTTT. This encodes CASSLWEAYSNQPQHF.

The chain carries TRBV19 and TRBJ1-5; D call uncertain. This CDR3 comprises 14 residues. The germline CDR1 and CDR2 sequences are LNHDA and SQIVND (reference sequence). Trimming left V 7 bases short and J 1 base short, with 11 bases between. This CDR3 is CASTIRSSNQPQHF. CDR3 DNA: TGTGCCAGTACTATCCGTTCGAGCAATCAGCCCCAGCATTTT.

This sequence joins TRBV30 and TRBJ1-3; D gene ambiguous. The CDR3 runs to 12 residues. Germline CDR1 reads GTSNPN; CDR2 reads SVGIG (reference sequence). CDR3 in DNA: TGTGGGGTACAGCTCTCTGGAAACACCATATATTTT. This translates into CGVQLSGNTIYF. Using reference TRBV30 and TRBJ1-3 for the parts outside the CDR3, the full variable domain is SQTIHQWPATLVQPVGSPLSLECTVEGTSNPNLYWYRQAAGRGLQLLFYSVGIGQISSEVPQNLSASRPQDRQFILSSKKLLLSDSGFYLCGVQLSGNTIYFGEGSWLTVV.

The chain uses TRBV19 and TRBJ2-1; perhaps TRBD2 as D (6 bases). The CDR3 consists of 15 residues. The V and J ends lost 6 bases and 2 bases respectively, with 14 bases between them. The germline CDR1 and CDR2 sequences are LNHDA and SQIVND (reference sequence). The CDR3 loop reads CASRIRRDAYNEQFF. The DNA for the CDR3 is TGTGCCAGTAGAATCCGGCGGGACGCCTACAATGAGCAGTTCTTC.

V gene TRBV14 combines with J gene TRBJ2-5, with 7 bases lining up with TRBD1. This CDR3 has 17 amino acids. The germline V gene encodes CDR1 SGHDN and CDR2 FVKESK. V trimming: 4 bases; J trimming: 4 bases; junction bases outside the gene matches: 15. CDR3 in amino acids: CASSLGLGQAQGETQYF. The CDR3, as DNA: TGTGCCAGCAGCCTCGGCTTAGGACAGGCGCAAGGAGAGACCCAGTACTTC.

The chain carries TRBV7-5 and TRBJ2-3; the table gives TRBD2 as D, unverified against the DNA. TRBV7-5 is termed a pseudogene. The CDR3 loop spans 21 amino acids. The CDR3 here is CARSLAGAASGSVRVADTQYF. The CDR3 nucleotides read TGTGCCAGAAGCTTAGCGGGTGCGGCTAGCGGGAGCGTCAGAGTGGCAGATACGCAGTATTTT.

The chain combines TRBV30 with TRBJ1-2, with 10 bases fitting TRBD1. Trimming removed 1 base from V and 6 bases from J; junction bases left unmatched: 8. Germline values: CDR1 GTSNPN, CDR2 SVGIG (reference sequence). This CDR3 is 15 amino acids long. CDR3 nucleotide sequence: TGTGCCTGGAGTGCCCTGGACAGGGGGTTCGATGGCTACACCTTC. This gives the protein CAWSALDRGFDGYTF.

The gene calls are TRBV27 and TRBJ2-7; TRBD2 matches at 10 bases. With 8 bases clipped from V and 1 base from J, the junction kept 5 bases outside the gene matches. This CDR3 contains 14 residues. Germline V gene sequence: CDR1 MNHEY, CDR2 SMNVEV (reference sequence). The CDR3 DNA reads as TGTGCCAGCTCCGGACTAGCGGAATCCTACGAGCAGTACTTC. This encodes CASSGLAESYEQYF.

This clone was seen a few times. The chain links TRBV19 to TRBJ1-3; a weak D match, TRBD1 (5 bases). Germline values: CDR1 LNHDA, CDR2 SQIVND (reference sequence). V was pared by 8 bases and J by 0 bases, with 11 bases between. This CDR3 has 14 amino acids. CDR3 nucleotides: TGTGCCAGTGCCGTGGGGACCTCTGGAAACACCATATATTTT. This gives the protein CASAVGTSGNTIYF.

The gene calls are TRBV2 and TRBJ2-4, with 9 bases that match TRBD1. Germline-derived CDR1 and CDR2 are SNHLY and FYNNEI. This CDR3 has 15 amino acids. The V gene end was trimmed by 7 bases and the J gene end by 0 bases; junction bases not matched to a gene: 4. As DNA, the CDR3 is TGTGCCAGCATGAGGACAGGGGTAGCCAAAAACATTCAGTACTTC. Its protein product is CASMRTGVAKNIQYF.